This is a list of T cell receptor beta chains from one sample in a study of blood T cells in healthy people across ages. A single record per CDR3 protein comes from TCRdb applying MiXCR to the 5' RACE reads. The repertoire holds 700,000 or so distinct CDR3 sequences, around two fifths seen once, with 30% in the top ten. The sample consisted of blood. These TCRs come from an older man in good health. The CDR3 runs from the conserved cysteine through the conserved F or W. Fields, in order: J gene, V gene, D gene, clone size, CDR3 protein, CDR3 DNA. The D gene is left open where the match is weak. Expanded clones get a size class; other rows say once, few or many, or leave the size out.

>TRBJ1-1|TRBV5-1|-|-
CASSAGRVTEAFF
TGCGCCAGCAGCGCAGGGCGGGTCACTGAAGCTTTCTTT
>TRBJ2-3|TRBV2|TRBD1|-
CASSPGTGRPSWQYF
TGTGCCAGCAGCCCCGGGACAGGACGCCCCAGCTGGCAGTATTTT
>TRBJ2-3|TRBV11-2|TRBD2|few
CASSPQSAGPTDTQYF
TGTGCCAGCAGCCCACAATCAGCGGGGCCCACAGATACGCAGTATTTT
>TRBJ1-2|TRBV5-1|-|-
CASSLGGTGPYYGYTF
TGCGCCAGCAGCTTGGGCGGTACAGGGCCCTACTATGGCTACACCTTC
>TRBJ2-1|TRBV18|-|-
CASSGLGRDNEQFF
TGTGCCAGCTCGGGCCTTGGCAGAGACAATGAGCAGTTCTTC
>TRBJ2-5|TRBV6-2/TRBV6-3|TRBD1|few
CASSYSGTGDETQYF
TGTGCCAGCAGTTACTCGGGGACAGGGGACGAGACCCAGTACTTC
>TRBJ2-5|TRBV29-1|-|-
CSVQTGLETQYF
TGCAGCGTGCAAACAGGGTTAGAGACCCAGTACTTC
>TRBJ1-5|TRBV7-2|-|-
CASSLGEGNQPQHF
TGTGCCAGTAGCTTAGGGGAGGGCAATCAGCCCCAGCATTTT
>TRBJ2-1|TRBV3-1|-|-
CASSQGRASNNEQFF
TGTGCCAGCAGCCAGGGACGAGCGTCCAACAATGAGCAGTTCTTC
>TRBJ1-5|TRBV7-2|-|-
CASSPDSVQPQHF
TGTGCCAGCAGCCCGGACAGCGTCCAGCCTCAGCATTTT
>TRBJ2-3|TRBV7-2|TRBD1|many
CASSRGRLDTDTQYF
TGTGCCAGCAGCAGGGGGCGGCTGGACACAGATACGCAGTATTTT
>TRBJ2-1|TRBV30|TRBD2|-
CAWSVRTSGRDEQFF
TGTGCCTGGAGTGTACGAACTAGCGGACGGGATGAGCAGTTCTTC
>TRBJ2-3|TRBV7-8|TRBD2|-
CASSPRAGGGDTQYF
TGTGCCAGCAGCCCAAGGGCGGGAGGGGGAGATACGCAGTATTTT
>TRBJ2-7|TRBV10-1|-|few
CASSATGQPTYEQYF
TGCGCCAGCAGTGCTACCGGACAGCCTACCTACGAGCAGTACTTC
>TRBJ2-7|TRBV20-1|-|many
CSARDRLHEQYF
TGCAGTGCTAGAGATCGCCTACACGAGCAGTACTTC
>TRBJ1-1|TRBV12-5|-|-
CASGLVGGRGTEAFF
TGTGCTAGTGGTTTGGTAGGGGGAAGAGGCACTGAAGCTTTCTTT
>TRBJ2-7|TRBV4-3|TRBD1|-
CASSQVDRVGAYEQYF
TGCGCCAGCAGCCAAGTGGACAGGGTCGGCGCCTACGAGCAGTACTTC
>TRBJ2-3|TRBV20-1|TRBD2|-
CSATSGTSPYGDTQYF
TGCAGTGCGACTAGCGGGACATCCCCATACGGAGATACGCAGTATTTT
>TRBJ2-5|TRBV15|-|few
CATSRNNEQYF
TGTGCCACCTCCCGCAACAATGAGCAGTACTTC
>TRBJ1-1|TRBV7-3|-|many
CASSFRVNTEAFF
TGTGCCAGCAGCTTCAGGGTCAACACTGAAGCTTTCTTT
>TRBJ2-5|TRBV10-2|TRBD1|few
CASSEAGQGGETQYF
TGCGCCAGCAGTGAGGCCGGACAGGGGGGAGAGACCCAGTACTTC
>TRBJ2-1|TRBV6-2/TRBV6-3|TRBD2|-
CASSYSRGLAGGLFF
TGTGCCAGCAGTTACTCACGGGGACTAGCGGGGGGCCTGTTCTTC